These T cell receptor beta chains were read from a single sample in a study of shared clonotypes between healthy human individuals. TCRdb's copy holds only in-frame clones and misses some; the assay was immunoSEQ multiplex PCR. In the table there are about 2.2 million clones, around 93% of which are singletons. The source material was naive CD8+ T cells from PBMCs. These receptors were obtained from a man younger than 35 in good health. Some clones in this sample may be carry-over from other donors' samples. CDR3s include the opening cysteine and the closing phenylalanine or tryptophan. Fields, in order: CDR3 DNA, CDR3 protein, V gene, J gene, clone size, D gene. The D gene is left open where the match is weak. Not all rows give a size; the values are once, few, many and, for expanded clones, a class.

TGTGCCAGCAGCTTGGGTCTCGGTAGCAATCAGCCCCAGCATTTT	CASSLGLGSNQPQHF	TRBV5-5	TRBJ1-5	-	-
TGCGCCAGCAGCTTGACGACAGGGGGCCGCTCTGGGGCCAACGTCCTGACTTTC	CASSLTTGGRSGANVLTF	TRBV5-1	TRBJ2-6	-	TRBD1
TGTGCCAGCAGTTCCATCGCCGCTGGGGCCAACGTCCTGACTTTC	CASSSIAAGANVLTF	TRBV28	TRBJ2-6	-	-
TGTGCCAGCAGTGAATGGGCGGACAACTACGAGCAGTACTTC	CASSEWADNYEQYF	TRBV25-1	TRBJ2-7	-	-
TGTGCCAGCAGCTTACAAGGGGGAAAGAGGAAAGACAGGGAAGCTTTCTTT	CASSLQGGKRKDREAFF	TRBV11-2	TRBJ1-1	-	-
TGTGCCAGTCGCCTCACAGGGGCGAGTAATGAGCAGTTCTTC	CASRLTGASNEQFF	TRBV7-3	TRBJ2-1	-	TRBD1
TGTGCCAGTAGTTCAGGACCAATGTCCTACGAGCAGTACTTC	CASSSGPMSYEQYF	TRBV19	TRBJ2-7	-	-
TGTGCCAGCAGCCAAGATCTGAGCGGGTTTACCTACAATGAGCAGTTCTTC	CASSQDLSGFTYNEQFF	TRBV4-2	TRBJ2-1	-	-
TGTGCCAGCAGTTCGGACCTACTCGGCTACAATGAGCAGTTCTTC	CASSSDLLGYNEQFF	TRBV28	TRBJ2-1	-	-
TGTGCCAGCAGTTTCCGAGGGACCACAACTAATGAAAAACTGTTTTTT	CASSFRGTTTNEKLFF	TRBV27	TRBJ1-4	-	-
TGCAGCGTCAGGGACTTGGTTGAGATGAAGCAGTACTTC	CSVRDLVEMKQYF	TRBV29-1	TRBJ2-7	once	-
TGTGCCAGCAGCTCGTATTCGGACATTAGCTACGAGCAGTACTTC	CASSSYSDISYEQYF	TRBV7-2	TRBJ2-7	-	-
TGTGCCAGCAGTTTCGGTGTGGCGGATACGCAGTATTTT	CASSFGVADTQYF	TRBV27	TRBJ2-3	-	-
TGTGCCAGCAGCCACAACAGGGGCTCTAACTATGGCTACACCTTC	CASSHNRGSNYGYTF	TRBV6-6	TRBJ1-2	-	TRBD1
TGTGCCAGTAGTTTAGGACAGACTGAAGCTTTCTTT	CASSLGQTEAFF	TRBV19	TRBJ1-1	-	-
TGCGCCAGCAGCCCACTGGGGGCCTCAGAAGCTTTCTTT	CASSPLGASEAFF	TRBV5-1	TRBJ1-1	-	-
TGCGCCAGCAGCCAAGAACTAGCGGGATGGTACGAGCAGTACTTC	CASSQELAGWYEQYF	TRBV4-3	TRBJ2-7	-	TRBD2
TGTGCCAGCAGATACGGCTCGAACACTGAAGCTTTCTTT	CASRYGSNTEAFF	TRBV14	TRBJ1-1	-	-
TGTGCCAGCAGCGACCCGGGGGGACACGTACAAGAGACCCAGTACTTC	CASSDPGGHVQETQYF	TRBV9	TRBJ2-5	-	-
TGTGCCAGCAGCGTAGGGGCGGACTGGTCCATGAACACTGAAGCTTTCTTT	CASSVGADWSMNTEAFF	TRBV9	TRBJ1-1	once	-
TGTGCCAGCAGCTTAGACAACTACGAGCAGTACTTC	CASSLDNYEQYF	TRBV11-2	TRBJ2-7	-	-
TGTGCCAGCAGTGAAGCCAAGGGCAGCTACTCCTACGAGCAGTACTTC	CASSEAKGSYSYEQYF	TRBV6-1	TRBJ2-7	-	-
TGTGCCAGCAGCGAGGGGGGCTCCCCGTACCAAGAGACCCAGTACTTC	CASSEGGSPYQETQYF	TRBV9	TRBJ2-5	-	-
TGTGCCAGCAGCCTGGGGCAGCGCGCCTACGAGCAGTACTTC	CASSLGQRAYEQYF	TRBV7-8	TRBJ2-7	-	-
TGTGCCATCAGTGGCGGGATAGCGGGCCTCCTAAGAGAGCAGTTCTTC	CAISGGIAGLLREQFF	TRBV10-3	TRBJ2-1	-	TRBD2
TGTGCCAGCAGCTCCAACGGACCCTCTATCGACTACACCTTC	CASSSNGPSIDYTF	TRBV7-9	TRBJ1-2	once	-
TGTGCCAGCAGTTCTACCTTCTCCGGGACAGTGTCAATCTACAATGAGCAGTTCTTC	CASSSTFSGTVSIYNEQFF	TRBV28	TRBJ2-1	-	TRBD1
TGTGCCAGCAGTTACTCCGGGACAGGGGGAAATGAGCAGTACTTC	CASSYSGTGGNEQYF	TRBV6-5	TRBJ2-7	-	TRBD1
TGTGCCAGCAGTGGACAAAGACCGGGACAGGGGGCCTATGGCTACACCTTC	CASSGQRPGQGAYGYTF	TRBV6-1	TRBJ1-2	-	TRBD1
TGTGCCAGCAGTTACGGTCGGTCCTACAATGAGCAGTTCTTC	CASSYGRSYNEQFF	TRBV6-6	TRBJ2-1	once	-
TGTGCCAGCAGCTTAGAGGGGGCCTACAATGAGCAGTTCTTC	CASSLEGAYNEQFF	TRBV7-2	TRBJ2-1	-	-
TGTGCCAGCAGTAGAATAGCGGTTGACAATGAGCAGTTCTTC	CASSRIAVDNEQFF	TRBV6-5	TRBJ2-1	-	-
TGTGCCAGCAGCTTAGACCTAGCGGGTCTCTCCTACAATGAGCAGTTCTTC	CASSLDLAGLSYNEQFF	TRBV7-2	TRBJ2-1	-	TRBD2
TGTGCCATCAGTGAAGGCGGGCTGGGCTACACCTTC	CAISEGGLGYTF	TRBV10-3	TRBJ1-2	-	-
TGTGCCACCAGCAGCCCCGGGAGAGCCTACGAGCAGTACTTC	CATSSPGRAYEQYF	TRBV15	TRBJ2-7	-	-
TGTGCCAGCACGCAACGGGGGCCCGGGGAGCTGTTTTTT	CASTQRGPGELFF	TRBV28	TRBJ2-2	-	-
TGTGCCAGCAGTTACTCCTCTAGGACTAGTAGCGCTTTTTGTTATCTTAGCTCCTACGAGCAGTACTTC	CASSYSSRTSSAFCYLSSYEQYF	TRBV6-7	TRBJ2-7	-	TRBD2
TGTGCCAGTAGTATGTTCACGTCAGATACGCAGTATTTT	CASSMFTSDTQYF	TRBV19	TRBJ2-3	-	-
TGTGCCAGCAGCTTAGGGACTAGCGGGAGTTGGTACAATGAGCAGTTCTTC	CASSLGTSGSWYNEQFF	TRBV7-8	TRBJ2-1	-	TRBD2
TGTGCCAGCAGCTTAGTCACAGGGTCCTACGAGCAGTACTTC	CASSLVTGSYEQYF	TRBV11-2	TRBJ2-7	-	-
TGTGCCAGCAGCCCCCCCCGGGCCTGGGGCTTCTCTGGAAACACCATATATTTT	CASSPPRAWGFSGNTIYF	TRBV7-9	TRBJ1-3	-	-
TGTGCCAGCAGCGCCGGGACAGACTACTATGGCTACACCTTC	CASSAGTDYYGYTF	TRBV13	TRBJ1-2	-	TRBD1
TGTGCCAGCAGCCCCGGACAGGCCTCTGGGGCCAACGTCCTGACTTTC	CASSPGQASGANVLTF	TRBV7-9	TRBJ2-6	-	TRBD1
TGTGCCAGCAGCGACCGGACAGAATTAGCCAAAAACATTCAGTACTTC	CASSDRTELAKNIQYF	TRBV7-8	TRBJ2-4	-	-
TGCGCCAGCAGCCAAGACAGGACCTACGAGCAGTACTTC	CASSQDRTYEQYF	TRBV4-1	TRBJ2-7	-	-
TGTGCCTTCAGAGACAGATATAGCAATCAGCCCCAGCATTTT	CAFRDRYSNQPQHF	TRBV30	TRBJ1-5	-	-
TGTGCCAGCTCCCCAGCGGAGAATACCTACAATGAGCAGTTCTTC	CASSPAENTYNEQFF	TRBV28	TRBJ2-1	-	-
TGTGCCAGCAGCTTAGGTGCCGGGCGTAATGAAAAACTGTTTTTT	CASSLGAGRNEKLFF	TRBV5-5	TRBJ1-4	once	-
TGCGCCAGCAGCCAAGATCCCGGGGGGGGCGGCTACACCTTC	CASSQDPGGGGYTF	TRBV4-1	TRBJ1-2	once	-
TGTGCCAGCAGCGACAGGGAAGGGATTTACAATGAGCAGTTCTTC	CASSDREGIYNEQFF	TRBV2	TRBJ2-1	-	TRBD1
TGCGCCAGCAGCCTGCAGGGTAACTATGGCTACACCTTC	CASSLQGNYGYTF	TRBV4-1	TRBJ1-2	once	-
TGCGCCAGCGTGGGGCGGGGGCAATACGAGCAGTACTTC	CASVGRGQYEQYF	TRBV10-1	TRBJ2-7	-	-
TGCGCCAGCAGTGATACTGGCAATCAGCCCCAGCATTTT	CASSDTGNQPQHF	TRBV10-2	TRBJ1-5	-	-
TGTGCCAGCAGTGCGACAGGGGAGGACACTGAAGCTTTCTTT	CASSATGEDTEAFF	TRBV6-5	TRBJ1-1	-	TRBD1
TGTGCCAGCAGCCAGTCGGGACAGGGAACCGACGAGCAGTACTTC	CASSQSGQGTDEQYF	TRBV14	TRBJ2-7	-	TRBD1
TGTGCCAGCAGTTTATTCGTTTCGGACAGCAGAGAGACCCAGTACTTC	CASSLFVSDSRETQYF	TRBV28	TRBJ2-5	-	-